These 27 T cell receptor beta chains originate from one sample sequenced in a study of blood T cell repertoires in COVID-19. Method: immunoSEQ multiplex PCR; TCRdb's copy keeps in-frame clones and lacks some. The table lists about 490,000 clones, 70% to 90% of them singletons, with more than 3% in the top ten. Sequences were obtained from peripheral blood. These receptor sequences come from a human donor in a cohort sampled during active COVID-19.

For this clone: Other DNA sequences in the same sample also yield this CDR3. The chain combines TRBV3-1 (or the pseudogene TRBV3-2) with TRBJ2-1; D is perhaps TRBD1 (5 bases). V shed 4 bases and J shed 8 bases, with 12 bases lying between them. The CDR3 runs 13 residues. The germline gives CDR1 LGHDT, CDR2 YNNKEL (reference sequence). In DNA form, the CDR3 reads TGTGCCAGCAGCCTTGGGGCCCTGGATGAGCAGTTCTTC. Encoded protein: CASSLGALDEQFF.

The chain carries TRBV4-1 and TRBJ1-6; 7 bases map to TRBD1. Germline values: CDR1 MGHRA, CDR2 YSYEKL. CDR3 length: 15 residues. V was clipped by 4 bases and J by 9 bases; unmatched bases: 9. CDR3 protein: CASSLIGQGVSPLHF. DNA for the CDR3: TGCGCCAGCAGCCTCATAGGGCAGGGGGTTTCACCCCTCCACTTT.

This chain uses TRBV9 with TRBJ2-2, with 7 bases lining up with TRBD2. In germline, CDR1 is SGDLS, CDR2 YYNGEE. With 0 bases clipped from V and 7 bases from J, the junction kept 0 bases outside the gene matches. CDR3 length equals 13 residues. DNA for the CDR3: TGTGCCAGCAGCGTAGCGGGGGGCGGGGAGCTGTTTTTT. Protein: CASSVAGGGELFF. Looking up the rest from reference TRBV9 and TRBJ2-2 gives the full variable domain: DSGVTQTPKHLITATGQRVTLRCSPRSGDLSVYWYQQSLDQGLQFLIQYYNGEERAKGNILERFSAQQFPDLHSELNLSSLELGDSALYFCASSVAGGGELFFGEGSRLTVL.

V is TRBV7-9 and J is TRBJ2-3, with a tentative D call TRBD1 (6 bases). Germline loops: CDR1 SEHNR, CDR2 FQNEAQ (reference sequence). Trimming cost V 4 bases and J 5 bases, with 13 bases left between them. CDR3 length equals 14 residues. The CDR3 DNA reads TGTGCCAGCAGCTCCGACCCAGGGGAAGATACGCAGTATTTT. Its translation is CASSSDPGEDTQYF. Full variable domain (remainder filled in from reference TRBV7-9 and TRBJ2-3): DTGVSQNPRHKITKRGQNVTFRCDPISEHNRLYWYRQTLGQGPEFLTYFQNEAQLEKSRLLSDRFSAERPKGSFSTLEIQRTEQGDSAMYLCASSSDPGEDTQYFGPGTRLTVL.

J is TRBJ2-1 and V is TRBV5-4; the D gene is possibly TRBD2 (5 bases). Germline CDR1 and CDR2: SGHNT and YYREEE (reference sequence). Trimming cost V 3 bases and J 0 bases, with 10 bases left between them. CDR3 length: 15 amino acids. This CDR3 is CASSSGGSSYNEQFF. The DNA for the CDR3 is TGTGCCAGCAGCTCCGGAGGTAGCTCCTACAATGAGCAGTTCTTC. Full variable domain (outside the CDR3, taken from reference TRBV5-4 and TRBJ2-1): ETGVTQSPTHLIKTRGQQVTLRCSSQSGHNTVSWYQQALGQGPQFIFQYYREEENGRGNFPPRFSGLQFPNYSSELNVNALELDDSALYLCASSSGGSSYNEQFFGPGTRLTVL.

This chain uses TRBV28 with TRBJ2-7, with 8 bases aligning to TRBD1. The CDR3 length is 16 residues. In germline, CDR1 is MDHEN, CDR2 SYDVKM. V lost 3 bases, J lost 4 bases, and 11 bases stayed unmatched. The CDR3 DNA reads TGTGCCAGCAGTTTTAAGGACAGGGACCTACTTTACGAGCAGTACTTC. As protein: CASSFKDRDLLYEQYF.

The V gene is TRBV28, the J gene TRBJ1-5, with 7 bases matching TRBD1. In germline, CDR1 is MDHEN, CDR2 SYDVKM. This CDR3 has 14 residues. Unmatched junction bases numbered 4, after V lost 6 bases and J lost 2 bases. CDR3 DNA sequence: TGTGCCAGCAGCCGTGGACAGGGCAATCAGCCCCAGCATTTT. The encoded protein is CASSRGQGNQPQHF.

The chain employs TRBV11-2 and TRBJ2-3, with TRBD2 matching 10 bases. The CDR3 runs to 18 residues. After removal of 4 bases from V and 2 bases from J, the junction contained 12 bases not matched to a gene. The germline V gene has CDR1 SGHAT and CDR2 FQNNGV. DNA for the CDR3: TGTGCCAGCAGCTATAGCGGGAGGCTCCGAATCTACACAGATACGCAGTATTTT. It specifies CASSYSGRLRIYTDTQYF.

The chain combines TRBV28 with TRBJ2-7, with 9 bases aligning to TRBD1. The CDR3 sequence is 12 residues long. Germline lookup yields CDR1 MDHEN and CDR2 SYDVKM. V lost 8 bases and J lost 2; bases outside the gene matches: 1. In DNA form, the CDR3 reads TGTGCCAGCGGGGACAGGGCCTACGAGCAGTACTTC. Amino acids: CASGDRAYEQYF.

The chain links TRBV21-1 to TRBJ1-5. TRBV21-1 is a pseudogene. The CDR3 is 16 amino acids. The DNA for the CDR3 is TGTGCCAGCAGCAAAGTCATGGAGAGTTGCAATCAGCCCCAGCATTTT. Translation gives CASSKVMESCNQPQHF.

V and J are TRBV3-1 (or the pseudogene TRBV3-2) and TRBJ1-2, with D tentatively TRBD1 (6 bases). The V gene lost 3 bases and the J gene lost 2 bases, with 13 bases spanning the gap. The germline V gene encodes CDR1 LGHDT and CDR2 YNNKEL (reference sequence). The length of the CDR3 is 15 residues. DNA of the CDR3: TGTGCCAGCAGCCACTTGACAGGCGACAACTATGGCTACACCTTC. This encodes CASSHLTGDNYGYTF.

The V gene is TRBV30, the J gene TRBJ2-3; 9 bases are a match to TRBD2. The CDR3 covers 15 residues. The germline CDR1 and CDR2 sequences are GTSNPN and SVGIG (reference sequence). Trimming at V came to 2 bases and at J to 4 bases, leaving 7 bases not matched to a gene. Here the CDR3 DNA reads TGTGCCTGGAGTAGGCTAGCGGGATCGGCAGATACGCAGTATTTT. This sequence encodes CAWSRLAGSADTQYF.

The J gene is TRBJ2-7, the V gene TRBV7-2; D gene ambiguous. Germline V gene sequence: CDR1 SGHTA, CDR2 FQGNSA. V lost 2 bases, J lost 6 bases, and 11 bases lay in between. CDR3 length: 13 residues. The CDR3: CASSLLRTSEQYF. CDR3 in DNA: TGTGCCAGCAGCTTACTCCGAACCAGCGAGCAGTACTTC.

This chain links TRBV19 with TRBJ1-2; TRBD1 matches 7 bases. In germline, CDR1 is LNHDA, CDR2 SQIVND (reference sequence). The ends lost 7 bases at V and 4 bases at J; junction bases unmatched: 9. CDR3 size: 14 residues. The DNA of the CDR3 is TGTGCCAGTACCCCGGGACAGAAGACCTATGGCTACACCTTC. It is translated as CASTPGQKTYGYTF.

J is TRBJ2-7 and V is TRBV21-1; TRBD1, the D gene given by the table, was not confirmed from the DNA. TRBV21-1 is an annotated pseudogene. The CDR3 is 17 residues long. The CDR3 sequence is CASNSRDRGGPRHEQYF. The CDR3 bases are TGTGCCAGCAATAGTAGGGACAGGGGGGGCCCCAGGCACGAGCAGTACTTC.

CDR3 nucleotides: TGTGCCAGTAGTATATCTGCCGGCTACGAGCAGTACTTC. Translating it yields CASSISAGYEQYF. The V gene is TRBV19, the J gene TRBJ2-7, with D hard to call. Trimming left V 2 bases short and J 3 bases short, with 8 bases between. This CDR3 spans 13 amino acids. Germline V gene data show CDR1 as LNHDA and CDR2 as SQIVND (reference sequence).

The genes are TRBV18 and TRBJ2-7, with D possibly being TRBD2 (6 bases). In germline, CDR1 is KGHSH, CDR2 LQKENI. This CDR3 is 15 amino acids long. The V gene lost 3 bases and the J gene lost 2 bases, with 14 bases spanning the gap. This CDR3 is CASSPGLGIAYEQYF. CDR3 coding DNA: TGTGCCAGCTCACCGGGACTGGGGATAGCCTACGAGCAGTACTTC. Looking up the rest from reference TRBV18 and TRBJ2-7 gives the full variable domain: NAGVMQNPRHLVRRRGQEARLRCSPMKGHSHVYWYRQLPEEGLKFMVYLQKENIIDESGMPKERFSAEFPKEGPSILRIQQVVRGDSAAYFCASSPGLGIAYEQYFGPGTRLTVT.

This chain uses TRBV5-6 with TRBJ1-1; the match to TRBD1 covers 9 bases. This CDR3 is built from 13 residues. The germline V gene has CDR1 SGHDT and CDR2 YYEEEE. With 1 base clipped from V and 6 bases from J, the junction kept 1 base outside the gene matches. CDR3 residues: CASSLTGGAEAFF. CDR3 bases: TGTGCCAGCAGCTTGACAGGGGGCGCTGAAGCTTTCTTT. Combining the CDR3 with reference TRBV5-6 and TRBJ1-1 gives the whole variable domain DAGVTQSPTHLIKTRGQQVTLRCSPKSGHDTVSWYQQALGQGPQFIFQYYEEEERQRGNFPDRFSGHQFPNYSSELNVNALLLGDSALYLCASSLTGGAEAFFGQGTRLTVV.

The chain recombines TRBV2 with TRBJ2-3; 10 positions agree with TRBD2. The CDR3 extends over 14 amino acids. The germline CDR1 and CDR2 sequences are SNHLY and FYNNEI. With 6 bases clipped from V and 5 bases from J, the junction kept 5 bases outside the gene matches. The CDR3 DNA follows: TGTGCCAGCAGCCCGGGACTAGCGAGAGATACGCAGTATTTT. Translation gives CASSPGLARDTQYF.

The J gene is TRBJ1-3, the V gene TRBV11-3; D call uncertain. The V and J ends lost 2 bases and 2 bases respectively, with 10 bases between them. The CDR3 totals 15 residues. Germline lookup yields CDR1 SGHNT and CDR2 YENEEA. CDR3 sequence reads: CASSLTSLPGNTIYF. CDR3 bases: TGTGCCAGCAGCTTAACATCCCTGCCTGGAAACACCATATATTTT.

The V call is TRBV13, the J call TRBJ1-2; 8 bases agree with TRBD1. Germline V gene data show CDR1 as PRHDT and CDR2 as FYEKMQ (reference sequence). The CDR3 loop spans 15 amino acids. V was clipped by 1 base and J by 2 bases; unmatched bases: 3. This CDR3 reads CASSLDRGGNYGYTF. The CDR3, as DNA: TGTGCCAGCAGCTTAGACAGGGGGGGAAACTATGGCTACACCTTC.

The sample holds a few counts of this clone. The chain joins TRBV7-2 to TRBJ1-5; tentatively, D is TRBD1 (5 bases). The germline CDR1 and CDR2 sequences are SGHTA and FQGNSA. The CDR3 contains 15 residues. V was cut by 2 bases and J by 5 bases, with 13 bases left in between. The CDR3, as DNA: TGTGCCAGCAGCTTAAATGGGGGGAGCGATCAGCCCCAGCATTTT. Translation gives CASSLNGGSDQPQHF.

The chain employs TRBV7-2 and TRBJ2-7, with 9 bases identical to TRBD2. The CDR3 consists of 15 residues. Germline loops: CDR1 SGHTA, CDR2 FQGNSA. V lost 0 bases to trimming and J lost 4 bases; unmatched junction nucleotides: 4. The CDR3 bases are TGTGCCAGCAGCTTAGCTGCTAGCGGGACTTACGAGCAGTACTTC. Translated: CASSLAASGTYEQYF.

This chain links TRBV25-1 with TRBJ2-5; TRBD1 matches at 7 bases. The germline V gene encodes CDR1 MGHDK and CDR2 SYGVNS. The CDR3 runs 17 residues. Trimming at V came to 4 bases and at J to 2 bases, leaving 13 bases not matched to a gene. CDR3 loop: CASSGTAGTERQETQYF. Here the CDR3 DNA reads TGTGCCAGCAGTGGGACCGCCGGGACAGAAAGGCAAGAGACCCAGTACTTC.

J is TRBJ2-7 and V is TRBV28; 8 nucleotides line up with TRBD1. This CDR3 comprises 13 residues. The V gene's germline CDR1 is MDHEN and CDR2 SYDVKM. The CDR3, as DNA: TGTGTTGCATCAGGGGGCTGGTCCTACGAGCAGTACTTC. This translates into CVASGGWSYEQYF.

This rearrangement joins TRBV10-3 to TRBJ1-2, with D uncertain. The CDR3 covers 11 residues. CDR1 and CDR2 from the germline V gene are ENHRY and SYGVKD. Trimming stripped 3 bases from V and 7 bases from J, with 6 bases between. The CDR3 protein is CAISDLSGYTF. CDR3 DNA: TGTGCCATCAGTGATCTCAGTGGCTACACCTTC.

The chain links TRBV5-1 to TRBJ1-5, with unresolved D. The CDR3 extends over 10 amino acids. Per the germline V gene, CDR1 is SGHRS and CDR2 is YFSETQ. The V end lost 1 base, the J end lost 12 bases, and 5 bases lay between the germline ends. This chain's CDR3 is CASSLIVQHF. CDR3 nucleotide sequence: TGCGCCAGCAGCTTGATCGTCCAGCATTTT.